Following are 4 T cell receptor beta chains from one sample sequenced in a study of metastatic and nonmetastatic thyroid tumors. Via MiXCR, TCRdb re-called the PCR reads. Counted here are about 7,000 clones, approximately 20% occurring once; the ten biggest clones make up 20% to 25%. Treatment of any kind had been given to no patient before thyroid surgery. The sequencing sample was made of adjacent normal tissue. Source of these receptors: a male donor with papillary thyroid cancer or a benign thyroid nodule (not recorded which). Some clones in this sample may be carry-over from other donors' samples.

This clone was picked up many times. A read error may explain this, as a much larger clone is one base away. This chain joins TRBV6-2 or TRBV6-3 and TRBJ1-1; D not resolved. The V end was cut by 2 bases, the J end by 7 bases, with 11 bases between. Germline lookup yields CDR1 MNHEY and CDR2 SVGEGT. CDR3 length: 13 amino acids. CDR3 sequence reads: CASSYTIGVEAFF. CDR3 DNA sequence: TGTGCCAGCAGTTACACGATTGGAGTTGAAGCTTTCTTT.

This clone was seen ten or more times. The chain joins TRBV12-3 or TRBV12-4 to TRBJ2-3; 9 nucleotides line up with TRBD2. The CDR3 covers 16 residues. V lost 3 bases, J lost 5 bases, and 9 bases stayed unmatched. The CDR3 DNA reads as TGTGCCAGCAGTTTGGGGCGGGGGGGCCTTGGAGATACGCAGTATTTT. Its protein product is CASSLGRGGLGDTQYF.

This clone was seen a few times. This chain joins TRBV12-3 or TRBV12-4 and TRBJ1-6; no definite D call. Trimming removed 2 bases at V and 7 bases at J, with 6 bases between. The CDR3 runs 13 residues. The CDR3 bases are TGTGCCAGCAGTTTATCAGTAAATTCACCCCTCCACTTT. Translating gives CASSLSVNSPLHF.

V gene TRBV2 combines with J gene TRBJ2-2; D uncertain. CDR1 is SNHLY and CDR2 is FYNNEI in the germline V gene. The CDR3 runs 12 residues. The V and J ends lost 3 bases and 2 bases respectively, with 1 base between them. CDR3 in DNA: TGTGCCAGCAGTGATAACACCGGGGAGCTGTTTTTT. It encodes CASSDNTGELFF.